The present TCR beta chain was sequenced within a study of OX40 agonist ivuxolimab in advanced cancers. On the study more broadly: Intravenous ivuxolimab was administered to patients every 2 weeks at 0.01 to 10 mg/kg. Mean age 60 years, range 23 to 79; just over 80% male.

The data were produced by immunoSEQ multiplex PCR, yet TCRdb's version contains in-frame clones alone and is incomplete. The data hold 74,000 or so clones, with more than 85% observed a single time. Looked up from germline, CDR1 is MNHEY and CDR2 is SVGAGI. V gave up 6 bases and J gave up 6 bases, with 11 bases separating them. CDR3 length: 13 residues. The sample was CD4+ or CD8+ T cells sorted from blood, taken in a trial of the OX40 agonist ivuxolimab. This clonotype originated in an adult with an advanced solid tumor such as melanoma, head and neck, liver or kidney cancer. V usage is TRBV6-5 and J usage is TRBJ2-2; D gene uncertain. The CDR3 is CASSHGRAGELFF. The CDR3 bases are TGTGCCAGCAGCCATGGACGGGCCGGGGAGCTGTTTTTT.